Listed here is a single T cell receptor beta chain. Its antigen remains undetermined. No qualities accompany the bases; no much larger clone lies one base away. The data stem from a study of T cell responses to AZD1222 COVID-19 vaccine (dated by TCRdb to about 2021). At the level of the whole study: AZD1222 recipients with second doses at about 4 weeks or about 12 weeks were pooled, because spike-specific TCR depth and breadth did not differ between schedules. A total of around 240 trial participants underwent TCR sequencing, of whom nearly 210 had received two doses of AZD1222 and some 25 had received two doses of the MenACWY control vaccine. Trial participants were enrolled into age subgroups of 18-55, 56-69 and 70-plus years, which contained about 150, 28 and 57 TCR-sequenced participants, respectively.

Measured from the cysteine to the phenylalanine, the CDR3 is 15 residues long. Of the read, only the CDR3 DNA is kept; its 45 bases are in frame from base 1. Taken from the germline V gene, the CDR1 and CDR2 loops are MGHRA and YSYEKL. V was cut back by 5 bases and J by 5 bases, leaving a gap of 18 bases between them. In the paper's terms, the time point label means: baseline before first vaccination. Vaccinee samples came from UK trials COV001 and COV002, including a single-blind randomized controlled phase 2/3 trial of AZD1222 (ChAdOx1 nCoV-19) in healthy adults. Trial participant PBMC samples were collected at day 0 and day 28 after the second dose for TCRbeta chain sequencing. The CDR3 regions of human TCRbeta chains were analyzed by immunosequencing. On the authors' methods: Repertoire TCRs were checked for matches against a reference library of SARS-CoV-2-specific TCRs that had been generated using the MIRA antigen-specificity platform. Breadth meant the fraction of unique TCRs that were SARS-CoV-2-associated, whereas depth meant the fraction of total T cells that were SARS-CoV-2-associated. Using the MIRA data, every spike-specific TCR was mapped to the spike region that the TCR reacted to and assigned to either a CD4 or a CD8 class. Log10-transformed breadth and depth values were compared by one-way ANOVA with Sidak's multiple comparisons tests. TCRdb provides this immuneACCESS table in a form limited to in-frame rearrangements. Some clones are lacking; in checked studies, under half of them reflect an unresolved V gene, and why the rest are absent is not known. That table supplies the V and J calls and clone size; D and trimming were determined from the DNA. The sample contains some 120,000 clones, 80% to 90% of them found a single time. The ten top clones hold 1.6% of the sample.

Summary of the overall study and its limitations: Epitopes outside the regions mutated in the B.1.351 and B.1.1.7 variants were reportedly recognized by nearly half of the unique spike-specific TCRs. The 56-69-year group was small, and its depth increase did not reach significance, likely because of low power. Most participants were white British and females outnumbered males, and the authors suggested that clonal diversity may have been underestimated. Conclusions about previously exposed vaccinees are limited because only six or seven AZD1222 recipients were SARS-CoV-2 seropositive at baseline. Because no day 14 peak-response samples were available, the repertoires could be characterized only after the peak T cell response. Spike-specific TCR breadth and depth rose significantly after two AZD1222 doses compared with day 0 and with MenACWY recipients. The whole spike protein was spanned by vaccine-associated CD4 TCRs, and dominant responses were seen in regions 160-218 and 743-854.

This clonotype was obtained from an adult in good health. Sequences were derived from peripheral blood, sampled on day 0 of AZD1222 vaccination. The chain is encoded by TRBV4-1 joined to TRBJ1-1; the D gene remains uncertain. At the DNA level, the sequence is TGCGCCAGCAGCGACCACCGAAGAGGGAGGACTGAAGCTTTCTTT. The encoded protein is CASSDHRRGRTEAFF.